The rows below give T cell receptor beta chains drawn from one sample of a study of T cell changes during pregnancy in multiple sclerosis. Sequencing was performed with immunoSEQ multiplex PCR; in TCRdb, only in-frame clones are kept and a portion is missing. The sample has some 80,000 clones; approximately 94% are singletons. Sequences were derived from peripheral blood, sampled in the third trimester of pregnancy. These receptors all come from a female donor with multiple sclerosis, enrolled in a pregnancy study. Both conserved end residues are part of each CDR3. Fields, in order: CDR3 DNA, CDR3 protein, clone size, V gene, J gene, D gene. D genes are given only for firm matches. Clone size is shown for a subset of rows, as once, few, many or a class of expanded clone.

CDR3 DNA: TGTGCCCGACTACAGGGGCCGAACTATGGCTACACCTTC
CDR3 protein: CARLQGPNYGYTF
clone size: few
V gene: TRBV2
J gene: TRBJ1-2
D gene: TRBD1

CDR3 DNA: TGCGCCAGCAGCGTTGCTCCCTCGGTTTATAGCTCCTACGAGCAGTACTTC
CDR3 protein: CASSVAPSVYSSYEQYF
clone size: .
V gene: TRBV5-1
J gene: TRBJ2-7
D gene: .

CDR3 DNA: TGTGCCAGCCGATTGGGAGCGGGGCGGTCCTACGAGCAGTACTTC
CDR3 protein: CASRLGAGRSYEQYF
clone size: .
V gene: TRBV19
J gene: TRBJ2-7
D gene: TRBD2

CDR3 DNA: TGTGCCGTAGCACGGGGGGGCGTCGACGAGCAGTACTTC
CDR3 protein: CAVARGGVDEQYF
clone size: .
V gene: TRBV27
J gene: TRBJ2-7
D gene: TRBD2

CDR3 DNA: TGTGCCACCAGCCAGGACAGGGATATACGCTACACCTTC
CDR3 protein: CATSQDRDIRYTF
clone size: once
V gene: TRBV15
J gene: TRBJ1-2
D gene: TRBD1

CDR3 DNA: TGTGCCACCAGCGGGCGCGGACTCGGGGAGCAGTTCTTC
CDR3 protein: CATSGRGLGEQFF
clone size: many
V gene: TRBV15
J gene: TRBJ2-1
D gene: .

CDR3 DNA: TGTGCCACCAGCAGAGCGGGACAGCAAGAGACCCAGTACTTC
CDR3 protein: CATSRAGQQETQYF
clone size: once
V gene: TRBV15
J gene: TRBJ2-5
D gene: TRBD1

CDR3 DNA: TGTGCCAGCTCCGAGGACATCTACTATGGCTACACCTTC
CDR3 protein: CASSEDIYYGYTF
clone size: .
V gene: TRBV18
J gene: TRBJ1-2
D gene: .

CDR3 DNA: TGTGCCAGCAGCGTAGTGGCGCAGGGCGATACGCAGTATTTT
CDR3 protein: CASSVVAQGDTQYF
clone size: .
V gene: TRBV9
J gene: TRBJ2-3
D gene: .

CDR3 DNA: TGTGCCACCAGCCGAGGAGCGGAGAACACTGAAGCTTTCTTT
CDR3 protein: CATSRGAENTEAFF
clone size: once
V gene: TRBV15
J gene: TRBJ1-1
D gene: .

CDR3 DNA: TGTGCCATCAGTGAGTTAGGTCAGGGGAATTCACCCCTCCACTTT
CDR3 protein: CAISELGQGNSPLHF
clone size: .
V gene: TRBV10-3
J gene: TRBJ1-6
D gene: .

CDR3 DNA: TGCGCCAGCAGCCAAGGGCCCGGGGATATCTACGAGCAGTACTTC
CDR3 protein: CASSQGPGDIYEQYF
clone size: .
V gene: TRBV4-1
J gene: TRBJ2-7
D gene: .

CDR3 DNA: TGTGCCAGCAGCTTAGGAGGGGGAACTAATGAAAAACTGTTTTTT
CDR3 protein: CASSLGGGTNEKLFF
clone size: .
V gene: TRBV7-2
J gene: TRBJ1-4
D gene: .

CDR3 DNA: TGTGCCAGCAGCTTATTCCCGGGAGAGGGTGAAGCTTTCTTT
CDR3 protein: CASSLFPGEGEAFF
clone size: .
V gene: TRBV7-3
J gene: TRBJ1-1
D gene: .

CDR3 DNA: TGTGCCAGTGGGACAGGGTTCACCTACAATGAGCAGTTCTTC
CDR3 protein: CASGTGFTYNEQFF
clone size: .
V gene: TRBV9
J gene: TRBJ2-1
D gene: TRBD1

CDR3 DNA: TGTGCCAGCAGCCCCCAGGGGCGGGAGCAGTACTTC
CDR3 protein: CASSPQGREQYF
clone size: .
V gene: TRBV9
J gene: TRBJ2-7
D gene: .

CDR3 DNA: TGTGCCAGCATGGGGAGGGTAGGGTACGAGCAGTACTTC
CDR3 protein: CASMGRVGYEQYF
clone size: .
V gene: TRBV6-1
J gene: TRBJ2-7
D gene: TRBD2

CDR3 DNA: TGTGCCAGCAGCTTAAGCGGGGTTAGCTCCTACGAGCAGTACTTC
CDR3 protein: CASSLSGVSSYEQYF
clone size: .
V gene: TRBV7-2
J gene: TRBJ2-7
D gene: TRBD2

CDR3 DNA: TGTGCCAGCAGCCATGGGAGATTCGGCCTGATCAAGTATCGCTACACCTTC
CDR3 protein: CASSHGRFGLIKYRYTF
clone size: .
V gene: TRBV16
J gene: TRBJ1-2
D gene: .

CDR3 DNA: TGTGCCAGCAGCCCCCGCGGGGGCCCTAATTCACCCCTCCACTTT
CDR3 protein: CASSPRGGPNSPLHF
clone size: few
V gene: TRBV11-2
J gene: TRBJ1-6
D gene: .

CDR3 DNA: TGTGCCAGCAGCTCATACAGGGGGCCAGGAGTCCACGAGCAGTACTTC
CDR3 protein: CASSSYRGPGVHEQYF
clone size: .
V gene: TRBV27
J gene: TRBJ2-7
D gene: TRBD1

CDR3 DNA: TGTGCCAGCAGTGCCTTAACAGGAGAAGCAACCGTGGGCACTGAAGCTTTCTTT
CDR3 protein: CASSALTGEATVGTEAFF
clone size: .
V gene: TRBV27
J gene: TRBJ1-1
D gene: .

CDR3 DNA: TGTGCCAGCAGCCTCCAGGTAGGACTTAGCTACGAGCAGTACTTC
CDR3 protein: CASSLQVGLSYEQYF
clone size: .
V gene: TRBV13
J gene: TRBJ2-7
D gene: .

CDR3 DNA: TGTGCCAGCAGCTTTGGGGCTCAAGAGACCCAGTACTTC
CDR3 protein: CASSFGAQETQYF
clone size: .
V gene: TRBV7-3
J gene: TRBJ2-5
D gene: .

CDR3 DNA: TGTGCCAGCAGTGGAGACAGGGGAGGGGGGCCAGATACGCAGTATTTT
CDR3 protein: CASSGDRGGGPDTQYF
clone size: .
V gene: TRBV6-4
J gene: TRBJ2-3
D gene: .

CDR3 DNA: TGTGCCAGCAGTCCGCGACCCCAGGGAGGTCACACCGGGGAGCTGTTTTTT
CDR3 protein: CASSPRPQGGHTGELFF
clone size: .
V gene: TRBV27
J gene: TRBJ2-2
D gene: .

CDR3 DNA: TGTGCCAGTAGACCCGCGGGCCAAGAGACCCAGTACTTC
CDR3 protein: CASRPAGQETQYF
clone size: .
V gene: TRBV19
J gene: TRBJ2-5
D gene: .

CDR3 DNA: TGTGCCAGTAGTATAGGGGGACTTGGAGGTGAGCAGTACTTC
CDR3 protein: CASSIGGLGGEQYF
clone size: .
V gene: TRBV19
J gene: TRBJ2-7
D gene: .

CDR3 DNA: TGTGCCAGCAGTGAACTCTCTGGAAACACCATATATTTT
CDR3 protein: CASSELSGNTIYF
clone size: .
V gene: TRBV28
J gene: TRBJ1-3
D gene: .

CDR3 DNA: TGCGCCAGCAGCTTAGTAGGGGGCTACTACGAGCAGTACTTC
CDR3 protein: CASSLVGGYYEQYF
clone size: once
V gene: TRBV5-1
J gene: TRBJ2-7
D gene: TRBD1

CDR3 DNA: TGTGCCAGTAGTATAGATCGCGGTGAAAAACTGTTTTTT
CDR3 protein: CASSIDRGEKLFF
clone size: .
V gene: TRBV19
J gene: TRBJ1-4
D gene: .

CDR3 DNA: TGTGCCAGCACCGGCAGGCCGAACACCGGGGAGCTGTTTTTT
CDR3 protein: CASTGRPNTGELFF
clone size: .
V gene: TRBV2
J gene: TRBJ2-2
D gene: .

CDR3 DNA: TGTGCCAGCAGTTTACTGAGCGGGGGGGGAGGTGGTACGCAGTATTTT
CDR3 protein: CASSLLSGGGGGTQYF
clone size: .
V gene: TRBV28
J gene: TRBJ2-3
D gene: TRBD2